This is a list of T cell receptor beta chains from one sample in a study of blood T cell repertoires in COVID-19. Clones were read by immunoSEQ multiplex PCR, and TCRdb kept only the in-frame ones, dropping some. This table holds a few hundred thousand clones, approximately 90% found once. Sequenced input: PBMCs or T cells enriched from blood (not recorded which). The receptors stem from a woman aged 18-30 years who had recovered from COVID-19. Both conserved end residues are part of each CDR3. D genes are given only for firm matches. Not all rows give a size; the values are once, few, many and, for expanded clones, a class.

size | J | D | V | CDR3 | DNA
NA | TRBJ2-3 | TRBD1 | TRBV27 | CASSLRNLLRQGCGTDTQYF | TGTGCCAGCAGTTTACGAAATTTGCTCAGACAGGGTTGTGGCACAGATACGCAGTATTTT
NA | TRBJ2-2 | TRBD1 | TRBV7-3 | CASSLDRVTGELFF | TGTGCCAGCAGCTTGGACAGGGTAACCGGGGAGCTGTTTTTT
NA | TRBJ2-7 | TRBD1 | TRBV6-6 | CASSQLGDRSYEQYF | TGTGCCAGCAGCCAGTTAGGGGACAGGAGCTACGAGCAGTACTTC
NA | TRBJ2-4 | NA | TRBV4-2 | CASSQEQGQAKNIQYF | TGTGCCAGCAGCCAAGAGCAGGGTCAAGCCAAAAACATTCAGTACTTC
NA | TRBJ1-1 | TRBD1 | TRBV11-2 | CASSLRSIGGLNTEAFF | TGTGCCAGCAGCTTAAGGAGTATAGGGGGCCTTAACACTGAAGCTTTCTTT
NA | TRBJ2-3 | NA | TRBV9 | CASSPYTDTQYF | TGTGCCAGCAGCCCTTACACAGATACGCAGTATTTT
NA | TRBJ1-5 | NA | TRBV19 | CASSIGDTNNQPQHF | TGTGCCAGTAGTATAGGGGACACCAACAATCAGCCCCAGCATTTT
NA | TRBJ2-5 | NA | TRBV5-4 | CASSLGPRGQETQYF | TGTGCCAGCAGCTTGGGACCAAGGGGCCAAGAGACCCAGTACTTC
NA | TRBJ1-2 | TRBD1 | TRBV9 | CASSGQGNYGYTF | TGTGCCAGCAGCGGACAGGGGAACTATGGCTACACCTTC
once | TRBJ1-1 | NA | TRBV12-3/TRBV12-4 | CASSLTGEAFF | TGTGCCAGCAGTTTAACAGGTGAAGCTTTCTTT
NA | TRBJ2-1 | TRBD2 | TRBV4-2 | CASSQVSGTSGGSSYNEQFF | TGTGCCAGCAGCCAAGTCTCCGGGACTAGCGGGGGGAGCTCCTACAATGAGCAGTTCTTC